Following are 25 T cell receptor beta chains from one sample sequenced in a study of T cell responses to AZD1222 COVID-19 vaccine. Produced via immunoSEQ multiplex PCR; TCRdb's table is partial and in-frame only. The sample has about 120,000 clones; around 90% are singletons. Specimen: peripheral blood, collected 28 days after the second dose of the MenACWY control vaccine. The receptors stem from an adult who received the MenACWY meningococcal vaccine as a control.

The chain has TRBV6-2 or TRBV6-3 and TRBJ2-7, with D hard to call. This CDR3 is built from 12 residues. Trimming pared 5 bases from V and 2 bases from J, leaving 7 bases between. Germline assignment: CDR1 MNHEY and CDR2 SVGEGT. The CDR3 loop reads CASSRGPYEQYV. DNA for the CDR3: TGTGCCAGCAGTCGCGGACCCTACGAGCAGTACGTC.

CDR3 in DNA: TGTGCCAGCAGTTCCCGGACAGTAAACTATGGCTACACCTTC. As protein: CASSSRTVNYGYTF. The chain couples TRBV28 to TRBJ1-2, with D possibly being TRBD1 (6 bases). The CDR3 length is 14 residues. Germline lookup yields CDR1 MDHEN and CDR2 SYDVKM. Trimming removed 4 bases at V and 2 bases at J, with 11 bases between.

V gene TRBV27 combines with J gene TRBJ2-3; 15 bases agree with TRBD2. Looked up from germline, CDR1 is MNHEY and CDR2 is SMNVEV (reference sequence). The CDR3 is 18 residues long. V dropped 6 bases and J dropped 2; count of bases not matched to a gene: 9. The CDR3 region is CASSRGLAGGGLTDTQYF. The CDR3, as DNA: TGTGCCAGCAGCAGAGGACTAGCGGGAGGGGGGCTCACAGATACGCAGTATTTT.

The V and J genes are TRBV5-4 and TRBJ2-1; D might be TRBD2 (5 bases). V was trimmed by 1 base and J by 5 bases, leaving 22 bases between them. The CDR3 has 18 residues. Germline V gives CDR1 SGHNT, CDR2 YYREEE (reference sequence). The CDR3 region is CASSLMATDFGIDNEQFF. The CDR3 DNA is TGTGCCAGCAGCTTGATGGCCACGGACTTCGGAATCGACAATGAGCAGTTCTTC.

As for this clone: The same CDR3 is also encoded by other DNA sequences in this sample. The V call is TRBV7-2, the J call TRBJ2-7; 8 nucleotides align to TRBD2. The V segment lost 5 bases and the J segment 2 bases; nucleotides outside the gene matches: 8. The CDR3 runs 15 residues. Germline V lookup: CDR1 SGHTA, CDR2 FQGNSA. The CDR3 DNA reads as TGTGCCAGCAGCCCCTACAGCGGGAGTACCTACGAGCAGTACTTC. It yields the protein CASSPYSGSTYEQYF.

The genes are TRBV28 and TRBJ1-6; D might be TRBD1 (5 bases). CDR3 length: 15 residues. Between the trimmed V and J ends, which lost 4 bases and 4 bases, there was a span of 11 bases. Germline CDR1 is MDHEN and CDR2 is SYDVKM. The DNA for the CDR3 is TGTGCCAGCAGTTCGGACACCAAATATAATTCACCCCTCCACTTT. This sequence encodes CASSSDTKYNSPLHF.

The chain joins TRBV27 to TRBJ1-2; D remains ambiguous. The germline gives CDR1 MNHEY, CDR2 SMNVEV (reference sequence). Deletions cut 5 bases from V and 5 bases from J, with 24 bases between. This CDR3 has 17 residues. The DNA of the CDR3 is TGTGCCAGCAGTCCAAGCTGGGCCATCAATAAAGATTATGGCTACACCTTC. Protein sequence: CASSPSWAINKDYGYTF.

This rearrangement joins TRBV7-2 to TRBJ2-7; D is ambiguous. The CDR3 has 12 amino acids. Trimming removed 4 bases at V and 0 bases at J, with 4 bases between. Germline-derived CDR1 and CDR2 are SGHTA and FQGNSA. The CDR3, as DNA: TGTGCCAGCAGCTACAACTCCTACGAGCAGTACGTC. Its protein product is CASSYNSYEQYV.

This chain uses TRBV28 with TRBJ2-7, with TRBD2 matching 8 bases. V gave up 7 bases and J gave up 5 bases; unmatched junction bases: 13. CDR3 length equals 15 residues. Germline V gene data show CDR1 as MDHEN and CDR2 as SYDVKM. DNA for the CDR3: TGTGCCAGCATTCCGACCGGGACTAGTACCGACGAGCAGTACTTC. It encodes CASIPTGTSTDEQYF.

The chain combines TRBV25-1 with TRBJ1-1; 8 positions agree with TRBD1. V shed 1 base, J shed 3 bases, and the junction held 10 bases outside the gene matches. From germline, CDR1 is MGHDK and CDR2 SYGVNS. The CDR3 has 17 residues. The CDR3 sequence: CASSEFGQGLGDTEAFF. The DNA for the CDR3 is TGTGCCAGCAGTGAATTCGGACAGGGCCTAGGGGACACTGAAGCTTTCTTT.

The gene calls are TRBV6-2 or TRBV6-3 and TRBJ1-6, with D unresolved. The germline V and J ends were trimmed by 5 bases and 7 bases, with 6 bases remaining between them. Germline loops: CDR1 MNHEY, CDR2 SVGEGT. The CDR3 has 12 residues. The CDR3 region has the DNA TGTGCCAGCAGTCAGGAAAATTCACCCCTCCACTTT. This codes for CASSQENSPLHF.

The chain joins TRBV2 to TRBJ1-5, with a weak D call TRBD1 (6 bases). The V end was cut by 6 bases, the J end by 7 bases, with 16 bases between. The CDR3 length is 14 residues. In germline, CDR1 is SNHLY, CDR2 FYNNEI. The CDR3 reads CASSATGFRQPQHF. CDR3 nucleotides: TGTGCCAGCAGCGCCACAGGGTTCCGGCAGCCCCAGCATTTT.

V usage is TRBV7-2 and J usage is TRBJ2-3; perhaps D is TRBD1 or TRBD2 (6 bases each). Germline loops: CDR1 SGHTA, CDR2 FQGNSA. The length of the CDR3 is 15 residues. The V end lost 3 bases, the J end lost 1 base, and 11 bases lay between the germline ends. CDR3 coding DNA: TGTGCCAGCAGCTTTTGGGGGGCGCGCACAGATACGCAGTATTTT. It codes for CASSFWGARTDTQYF.

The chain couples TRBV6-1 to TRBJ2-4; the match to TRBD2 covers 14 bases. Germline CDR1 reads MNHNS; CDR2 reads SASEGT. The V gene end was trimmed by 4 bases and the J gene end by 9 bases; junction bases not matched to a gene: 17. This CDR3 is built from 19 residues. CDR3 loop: CASSGGPPGLAGVDGIQYF. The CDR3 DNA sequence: TGTGCCAGCAGTGGGGGGCCCCCGGGACTAGCGGGAGTGGACGGCATTCAGTACTTC.

The CDR3: CASSQEGGLAGYTF. As DNA, the CDR3 is TGCGCCAGCAGCCAAGAGGGGGGTCTCGCTGGCTACACCTTC. The chain is built from TRBV4-1 and TRBJ1-2; D perhaps matches TRBD1 (5 bases). Germline loops: CDR1 MGHRA, CDR2 YSYEKL. V was shortened by 0 bases and J by 7 bases, with 12 bases between the two germline ends. CDR3 length: 14 residues.

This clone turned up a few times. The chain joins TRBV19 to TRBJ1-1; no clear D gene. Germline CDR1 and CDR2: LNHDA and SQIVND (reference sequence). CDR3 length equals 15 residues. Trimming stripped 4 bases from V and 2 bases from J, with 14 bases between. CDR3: CASSRYRGRNTEAFF. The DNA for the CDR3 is TGTGCCAGTAGTAGGTACCGGGGAAGAAACACTGAAGCTTTCTTT.

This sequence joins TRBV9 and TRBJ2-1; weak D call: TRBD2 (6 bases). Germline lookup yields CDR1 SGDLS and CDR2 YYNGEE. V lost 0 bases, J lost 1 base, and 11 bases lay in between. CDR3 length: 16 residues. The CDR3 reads CASSVGRGSSYNEQFF. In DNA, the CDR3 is TGTGCCAGCAGCGTAGGGAGGGGCTCTTCCTACAATGAGCAGTTCTTC. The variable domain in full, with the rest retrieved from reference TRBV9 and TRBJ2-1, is DSGVTQTPKHLITATGQRVTLRCSPRSGDLSVYWYQQSLDQGLQFLIQYYNGEERAKGNILERFSAQQFPDLHSELNLSSLELGDSALYFCASSVGRGSSYNEQFFGPGTRLTVL.

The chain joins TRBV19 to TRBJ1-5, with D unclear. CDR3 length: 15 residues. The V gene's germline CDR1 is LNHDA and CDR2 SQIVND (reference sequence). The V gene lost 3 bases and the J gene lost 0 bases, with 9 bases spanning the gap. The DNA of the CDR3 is TGTGCCAGTAGTATCCTACAGAGTAGCAATCAGCCCCAGCATTTT. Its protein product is CASSILQSSNQPQHF.

CDR3 nucleotides: TGTGCCAGCTCCTTGGGCAGCACAGATACGCAGTATTTT. This sequence encodes CASSLGSTDTQYF. V gene TRBV6-4 combines with J gene TRBJ2-3; D gene uncertain. Germline loops: CDR1 MRHNA, CDR2 SNTAGT. V was cut by 8 bases and J by 0 bases, with 9 bases left in between. The CDR3 is 13 residues long.

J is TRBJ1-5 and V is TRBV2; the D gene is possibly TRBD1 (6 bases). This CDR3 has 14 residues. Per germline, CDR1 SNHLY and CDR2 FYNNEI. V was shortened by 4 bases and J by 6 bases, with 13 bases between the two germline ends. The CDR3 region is CASSGQGIFQPQHF. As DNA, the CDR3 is TGTGCCAGCAGTGGGCAGGGGATCTTTCAGCCCCAGCATTTT.

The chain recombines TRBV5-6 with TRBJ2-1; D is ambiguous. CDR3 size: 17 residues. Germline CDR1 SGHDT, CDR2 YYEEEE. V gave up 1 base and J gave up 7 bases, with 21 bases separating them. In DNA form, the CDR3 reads TGTGCCAGCAGCTTGATAAACTGGGGTCCCAATCCTAATGAGCAGTTCTTC. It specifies CASSLINWGPNPNEQFF.

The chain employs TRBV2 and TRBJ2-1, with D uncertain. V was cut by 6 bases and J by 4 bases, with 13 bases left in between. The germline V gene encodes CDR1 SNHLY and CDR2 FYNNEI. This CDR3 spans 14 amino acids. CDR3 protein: CASSAGPLYNEQFF. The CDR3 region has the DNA TGTGCCAGCAGCGCCGGACCATTATACAATGAGCAGTTCTTC.

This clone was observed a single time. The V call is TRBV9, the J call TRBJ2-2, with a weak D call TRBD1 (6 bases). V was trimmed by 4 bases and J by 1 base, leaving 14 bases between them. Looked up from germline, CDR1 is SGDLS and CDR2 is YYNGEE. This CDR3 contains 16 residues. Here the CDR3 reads CASSPTGSQNTGELFF. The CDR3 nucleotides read TGTGCCAGCAGCCCTACAGGGTCTCAGAACACCGGGGAGCTGTTTTTT.

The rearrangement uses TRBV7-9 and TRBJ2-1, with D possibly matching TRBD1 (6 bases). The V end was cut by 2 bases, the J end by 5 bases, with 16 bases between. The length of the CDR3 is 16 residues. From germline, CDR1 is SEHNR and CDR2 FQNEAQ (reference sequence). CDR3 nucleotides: TGTGCCAGCAGCTTATTTGGGCGGCAGGGGAACAATGAGCAGTTCTTC. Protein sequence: CASSLFGRQGNNEQFF.

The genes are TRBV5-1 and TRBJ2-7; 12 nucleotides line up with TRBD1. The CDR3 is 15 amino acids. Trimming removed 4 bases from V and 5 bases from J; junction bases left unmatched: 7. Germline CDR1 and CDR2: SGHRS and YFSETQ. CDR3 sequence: CASSPRDRGRDEQYF. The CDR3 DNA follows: TGCGCCAGCAGCCCCCGGGACAGGGGGCGGGACGAGCAGTACTTC. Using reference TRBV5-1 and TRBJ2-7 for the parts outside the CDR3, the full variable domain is KAGVTQTPRYLIKTRGQQVTLSCSPISGHRSVSWYQQTPGQGLQFLFEYFSETQRNKGNFPGRFSGRQFSNSRSEMNVSTLELGDSALYLCASSPRDRGRDEQYFGPGTRLTVT.